This T cell receptor beta chain was documented in a study of T cell responses to AZD1222 COVID-19 vaccine. Study-wide findings and caveats: Once two AZD1222 doses were given, Spike-specific TCR breadth and depth went up.

Concerning this clone: Antigen unknown.

Germline V CDR1 and CDR2: MNHEY, SMNVEV (reference sequence). Trimming shortened V by 2 bases and J by 3 bases, and 13 bases separated the two germline ends. This CDR3 spans 15 amino acids. Sequencing used immunoSEQ multiplex PCR; TCRdb keeps in-frame clones, though not all of them. The data hold approximately 170,000 clones, with about 91% observed a single time. The sequence was obtained from an adult in good health. The source was peripheral blood, collected on day 0 of AZD1222 vaccination. The chain joins TRBV27 to TRBJ1-1; tentatively, D is TRBD1 (6 bases). DNA for the CDR3: TGTGCCAGCAGTTTAACGGGGGGCTGGGACACTGAAGCTTTCTTT. It specifies CASSLTGGWDTEAFF.